A selection of T cell receptor beta chains follows, all from one sample in a study of persistence of HIV-infected CD4 T cells. Their antigens remain unidentified. Measured with immunoSEQ multiplex PCR; TCRdb has only the in-frame clones, and not every one. The data show about 36,000 clones, about 85% seen once. Here the sequenced sample was cultured CD4+ T cells from PBMCs, taken from a patient who received antiretroviral therapy. All receptors derive from an adult with HIV. The donor label of this sample is uncertain. The CDR3 runs from the conserved cysteine through the conserved F or W. D genes are given only for firm matches. Clone size, where shown, is once, few, many, or a class for clones that have expanded.

NA	TRBV28	18	TRBJ2-5	TRBD1	CASSSGTGGATAQETQYF	TGTGCCAGCAGTTCCGGGACAGGGGGCGCGACAGCCCAAGAGACCCAGTACTTC
NA	TRBV5-1	15	TRBJ1-2	TRBD1	CASSLYRGSSYGYTF	TGCGCCAGCAGCTTATACAGGGGTTCAAGCTATGGCTACACCTTC
NA	TRBV14	15	TRBJ2-7	TRBD2	CASSQRSSGAIEQYF	TGTGCCAGCAGCCAAAGGTCAAGCGGGGCGATCGAGCAGTACTTC
NA	TRBV7-8	14	TRBJ1-3	NA	CASSLRQGGNTIYF	TGTGCCAGCAGCTTAAGGCAGGGTGGAAACACCATATATTTT
NA	TRBV19	19	TRBJ2-7	TRBD1	CASSAAGQGSAFGHYEQYF	TGTGCCAGTAGTGCGGCTGGACAGGGAAGTGCATTTGGCCATTACGAGCAGTACTTC
NA	TRBV29-1	10	TRBJ2-1	TRBD2	CSVEKRGQFF	TGCAGCGTTGAAAAGCGGGGGCAGTTCTTC
NA	TRBV28	15	TRBJ2-4	NA	CASSTRGGVKNIQYF	TGTGCCAGCAGTACTAGGGGGGGGGTCAAAAACATTCAGTACTTC
NA	TRBV4-2	16	TRBJ2-2	TRBD2	CASSPRLATFTGELFF	TGTGCCAGCAGCCCGAGACTAGCTACTTTCACCGGGGAGCTGTTTTTT
few	TRBV4-2	13	TRBJ1-3	NA	CASSHPSSNTIYF	TGTGCCAGCAGCCACCCTTCGTCGAACACCATATATTTT
NA	TRBV5-1	16	TRBJ2-1	TRBD2	CASSLNGGVLNNEQFF	TGCGCCAGCAGCTTGAATGGGGGGGTCCTTAACAATGAGCAGTTCTTC
NA	TRBV5-1	16	TRBJ1-3	TRBD1	CASSNEGQGAGNTIYF	TGCGCCAGCAGCAATGAAGGACAGGGAGCAGGAAACACCATATATTTT
NA	TRBV10-2	13	TRBJ1-1	TRBD1	CASHQTGRTEAFF	TGCGCCAGCCACCAGACAGGGAGAACTGAAGCTTTCTTT
NA	TRBV7-3	13	TRBJ2-3	NA	CASSFNAADTQYF	TGTGCCAGCAGCTTCAACGCGGCAGATACGCAGTATTTT
NA	TRBV24-1	16	TRBJ2-2	NA	CATSDLDLGATGELFF	TGTGCCACCAGTGATTTAGATTTGGGGGCCACCGGGGAGCTGTTTTTT